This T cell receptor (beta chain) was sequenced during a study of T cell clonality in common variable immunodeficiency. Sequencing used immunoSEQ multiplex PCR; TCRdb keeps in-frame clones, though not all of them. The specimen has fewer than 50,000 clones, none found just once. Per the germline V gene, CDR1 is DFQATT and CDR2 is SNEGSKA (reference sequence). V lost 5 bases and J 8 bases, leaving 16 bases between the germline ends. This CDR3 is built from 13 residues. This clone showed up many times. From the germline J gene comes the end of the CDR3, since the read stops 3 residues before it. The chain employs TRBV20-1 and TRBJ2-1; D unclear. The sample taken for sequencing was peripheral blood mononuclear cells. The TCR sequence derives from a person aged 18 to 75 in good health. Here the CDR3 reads CSAGSGVWDEQFF. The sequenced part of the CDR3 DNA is TGCAGTGCTGGATCGGGTGTCTGGGATGAG.